This entry lists 3 T cell receptor beta chains sequenced from one sample in a study of siplizumab effects on memory and regulatory T cells. Generated by immunoSEQ multiplex PCR, the TCRdb table keeps only in-frame clones and is missing some. Of 55,000 to 70,000 clones listed, 93% are singletons. Material for sequencing was CD8+ T cells sorted from blood. The receptors were sampled from a human donor in good health.

The chain couples TRBV6-6 to TRBJ2-7, with a weak D call TRBD1 (6 bases). Trimming left V 6 bases short and J 4 bases short, with 22 bases between. Per germline, CDR1 MNHNY and CDR2 SVGAGI (reference sequence). The CDR3 covers 16 residues. CDR3 amino acids: CASSETTGQQGYEQYF. In DNA, the CDR3 is TGTGCCAGCAGCGAAACGACGGGACAACAAGGTTACGAGCAGTACTTC.

The chain recombines TRBV10-2 with TRBJ1-3; D call uncertain. Germline loops: CDR1 WSHSY, CDR2 SAAADI. The V end lost 6 bases, the J end lost 0 bases, and 6 bases lay between the germline ends. The CDR3 covers 13 residues. The CDR3 is CASSGSSGNTIYF. The CDR3 bases are TGCGCCAGCAGCGGGAGCTCTGGAAACACCATATATTTT.

The rearrangement joins TRBV27 to TRBJ2-3, with 11 bases fitting TRBD2. V dropped 10 bases and J dropped 4; count of bases not matched to a gene: 16. Germline CDR1 is MNHEY and CDR2 is SMNVEV (reference sequence). The CDR3 runs 17 residues. The CDR3 nucleotides are TGTGCCACCCTGGACCTTAGCGGGAGGGAATCCGCAGATACGCAGTATTTT. Translation gives CATLDLSGRESADTQYF.